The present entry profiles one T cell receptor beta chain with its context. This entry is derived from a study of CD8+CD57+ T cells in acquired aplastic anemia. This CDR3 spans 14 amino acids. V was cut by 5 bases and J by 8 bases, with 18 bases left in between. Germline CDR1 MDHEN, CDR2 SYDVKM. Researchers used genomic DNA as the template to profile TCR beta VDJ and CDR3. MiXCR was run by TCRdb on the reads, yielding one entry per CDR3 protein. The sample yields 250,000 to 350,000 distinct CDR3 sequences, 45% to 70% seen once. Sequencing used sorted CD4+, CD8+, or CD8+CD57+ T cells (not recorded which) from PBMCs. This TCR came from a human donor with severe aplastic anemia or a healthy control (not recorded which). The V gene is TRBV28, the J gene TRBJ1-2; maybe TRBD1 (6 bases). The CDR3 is CASSTLFGGWGYTF. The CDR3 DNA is TGTGCCAGCAGTACCCTCTTCGGGGGCTGGGGCTACACCTTC.